This passage covers 12 T cell receptor beta chains from one sample sequenced in a study of shared clonotypes between healthy human individuals. Some clones are missing from TCRdb's copy, which holds only in-frame ones; the method was immunoSEQ multiplex PCR. Of a few million clones in the sample, approximately 96% were seen once. The sequenced material came from naive CD4+ T cells sorted from blood. The subset here: CD45RA+ positively selected. These receptors were obtained from a man in his late teens or twenties in good health.

The J gene is TRBJ2-4, the V gene TRBV7-2; D might be TRBD2 (6 bases). Looked up from germline, CDR1 is SGHTA and CDR2 is FQGNSA. This CDR3 is built from 13 residues. Trimming took 5 bases from V and 7 from J, leaving 12 bases between them. CDR3 residues: CASSAGSGNIQYF. In DNA, the CDR3 is TGTGCCAGCAGCGCCGGGAGCGGGAACATTCAGTACTTC. The full variable domain, in which reference TRBV7-2 and TRBJ2-4 provide the parts outside the CDR3, is GAGVSQSPSNKVTEKGKDVELRCDPISGHTALYWYRQSLGQGLEFLIYFQGNSAPDKSGLPSDRFSAERTGGSVSTLTIQRTQQEDSAVYLCASSAGSGNIQYFGAGTRLSVL.

The J gene is TRBJ2-1, the V gene TRBV27; D remains unclear. CDR3 length: 16 residues. Looked up from germline, CDR1 is MNHEY and CDR2 is SMNVEV (reference sequence). Trimming took off 4 bases at V and 4 bases at J, with 17 bases between the two ends. CDR3 sequence reads: CASSWLTKNPYNEQFF. The CDR3 DNA sequence: TGTGCCAGCAGTTGGTTGACCAAAAACCCTTACAATGAGCAGTTCTTC.

The CDR3 sequence is CASSLEVVGYYGYTF. CDR3 nucleotide sequence: TGTGCCAGCAGCTTAGAGGTTGTTGGCTACTATGGCTACACCTTC. V is TRBV7-9 and J is TRBJ1-2; no definite D call. The CDR3 length is 15 residues. V was trimmed by 1 base and J by 3 bases, leaving 12 bases between them. Germline lookup yields CDR1 SEHNR and CDR2 FQNEAQ (reference sequence).

The gene calls are TRBV7-2 and TRBJ2-3; D ambiguous. With 1 base removed from V and 0 bases from J, the gap between germline ends came to 8 bases. CDR3 length equals 15 residues. Germline assignment: CDR1 SGHTA and CDR2 FQGNSA. The DNA of the CDR3 is TGTGCCAGCAGCTTAGTAGTGACTAGCACAGATACGCAGTATTTT. Protein product: CASSLVVTSTDTQYF.

The genes are TRBV12-5 and TRBJ2-7; 15 positions agree with TRBD2. Germline trimming cut 4 bases from V and 1 base from J; bases unmatched to any gene: 5. The length of the CDR3 is 17 residues. CDR1 is LGHNT and CDR2 is FRNRAP in the germline V gene. CDR3 loop: CASGSGTSGRPSYEQYF. DNA of the CDR3: TGTGCTAGTGGTTCGGGGACTAGCGGGAGGCCGTCCTACGAGCAGTACTTC.

The gene calls are TRBV6-5 and TRBJ1-1; tentatively, D is TRBD1 (5 bases). Germline CDR1 and CDR2: MNHEY and SVGAGI. The CDR3 sequence is 13 residues long. Trimming shortened V by 6 bases and J by 1 base, and 9 bases separated the two germline ends. The CDR3 bases are TGTGCCAGCAGATCGACAGCGAACACTGAAGCTTTCTTT. Its protein product is CASRSTANTEAFF.

The chain has TRBV5-1 and TRBJ1-6; D is unclear. CDR1 and CDR2 (germline): SGHRS, YFSETQ. With 0 bases removed from V and 7 bases from J, the gap between germline ends came to 8 bases. The CDR3 consists of 14 residues. The CDR3 region has the DNA TGCGCCAGCAGCTTGGGCGGCCGGAATTCACCCCTCCACTTT. This codes for CASSLGGRNSPLHF.

The CDR3 DNA follows: TGCGCCAGCAGCCCTGGGGCAGTGAATCACGAGCAGTACTTC. Amino acids: CASSPGAVNHEQYF. The V call is TRBV5-1, the J call TRBJ2-7, with D possibly matching TRBD1 (5 bases). The CDR3 runs 14 residues. Germline V gives CDR1 SGHRS, CDR2 YFSETQ. Trimming stripped 4 bases from V and 5 bases from J, with 16 bases between.

This chain joins TRBV10-3 and TRBJ1-6, with TRBD1 matching 8 bases. The CDR3 sequence is 15 residues long. V lost 8 bases, J lost 8 bases, and 11 bases stayed unmatched. CDR1 is ENHRY and CDR2 is SYGVKD in the germline V gene. CDR3 nucleotide sequence: TGTGCCATCCGGAGGGCAGGGGGCTGGGATTCACCCCTCCACTTT. It codes for CAIRRAGGWDSPLHF.

The chain has TRBV5-6 and TRBJ2-7; 10 bases are shared with TRBD1. After removal of 1 base from V and 0 bases from J, the junction contained 4 bases not matched to a gene. From germline, CDR1 is SGHDT and CDR2 YYEEEE. The CDR3 contains 16 residues. The CDR3 spells CASSLYGTGASYEQYF. CDR3 nucleotide sequence: TGTGCCAGCAGCTTGTACGGGACAGGGGCCTCCTACGAGCAGTACTTC.

This clone showed up just a few times. The rearrangement joins TRBV2 to TRBJ2-5, with D unclear. The germline CDR1 and CDR2 sequences are SNHLY and FYNNEI. V dropped 1 base and J dropped 11 bases, with 8 bases sitting between them. This CDR3 has 11 residues. CDR3 sequence reads: CASSEVGVQYF. CDR3 coding DNA: TGTGCCAGCAGTGAAGTAGGTGTTCAGTACTTC.

V gene TRBV18 combines with J gene TRBJ2-3; D unresolved. Trimming shortened V by 5 bases and J by 0 bases, and 3 bases separated the two germline ends. Germline values: CDR1 KGHSH, CDR2 LQKENI. The CDR3 is 12 amino acids. The CDR3 region has the DNA TGTGCCAGCTCAGAAAGCACAGATACGCAGTATTTT. This encodes CASSESTDTQYF.